The 5 T cell receptor beta chains below come from one sample, sequenced in a study of patients and donors after allogeneic stem cell transplantation. TCRdb re-called the RT-PCR reads with MiXCR, one entry per CDR3 protein. Of about 40,000 distinct CDR3 sequences in the sample, over 25% are singletons; the top ten hold 60% to 80%. The sequenced sample consisted of blood, either unsorted or a sorted T cell fraction (not recorded which). These receptor sequences come from a human donor who was either an allogeneic HSCT recipient or a stem cell or donor lymphocyte infusion donor (not recorded which). It is not recorded whose cells these are; they may come from a transplant donor.

V usage is TRBV28 and J usage is TRBJ1-3, with D hard to call. Trimming took off 6 bases at V and 0 bases at J, with 6 bases between the two ends. The CDR3 runs 13 residues. The V gene's germline CDR1 is MDHEN and CDR2 SYDVKM. CDR3 nucleotide sequence: TGTGCCAGCAGGGAGAGCTCTGGAAACACCATATATTTT. As protein: CASRESSGNTIYF.

In this sample, this clonotype turned up a few times. The rearrangement uses TRBV19 and TRBJ1-2; D gene uncertain. The ends were cut back, 4 bases at V and 7 bases at J, with 16 bases in the middle. Germline V gene data show CDR1 as LNHDA and CDR2 as SQIVND (reference sequence). The CDR3 totals 14 residues. The CDR3 nucleotides read TGTGCCAGTAGTAAGTTCCGGACCCTCAGTGGCTACACCTTC. Amino acid sequence: CASSKFRTLSGYTF.

This clonotype was counted between two and nine times. The chain couples TRBV6-5 to TRBJ2-1, with 7 bases lining up with TRBD1. V lost 3 bases to trimming and J lost 8 bases; unmatched junction nucleotides: 7. There are 14 residues in the CDR3. The germline V gene encodes CDR1 MNHEY and CDR2 SVGAGI. CDR3 nucleotide sequence: TGTGCCAGCAGTTATGCACAGGGGTGGCATGAGCAGTTCTTC. Translating gives CASSYAQGWHEQFF.

The rearrangement joins TRBV18 to TRBJ1-1; a possible D gene is TRBD1 (6 bases). The germline V and J ends were trimmed by 0 bases and 1 base, with 9 bases remaining between them. Germline lookup yields CDR1 KGHSH and CDR2 LQKENI. The CDR3 extends over 15 amino acids. The CDR3 protein is CASSPPGHQNTEAFF. CDR3 coding DNA: TGTGCCAGCTCACCACCGGGACACCAGAACACTGAAGCTTTCTTT.

The sample holds a few counts of this clonotype. The gene calls are TRBV5-1 and TRBJ2-5; no clear D. Between the trimmed V and J ends, which lost 0 bases and 4 bases, there was a span of 16 bases. CDR1 is SGHRS, CDR2 YFSETQ, per germline. The length of the CDR3 is 16 residues. CDR3 sequence (DNA): TGCGCCAGCAGCTTGGATTTCGGCGTCACCCCAGAGACCCAGTACTTC. It encodes CASSLDFGVTPETQYF.